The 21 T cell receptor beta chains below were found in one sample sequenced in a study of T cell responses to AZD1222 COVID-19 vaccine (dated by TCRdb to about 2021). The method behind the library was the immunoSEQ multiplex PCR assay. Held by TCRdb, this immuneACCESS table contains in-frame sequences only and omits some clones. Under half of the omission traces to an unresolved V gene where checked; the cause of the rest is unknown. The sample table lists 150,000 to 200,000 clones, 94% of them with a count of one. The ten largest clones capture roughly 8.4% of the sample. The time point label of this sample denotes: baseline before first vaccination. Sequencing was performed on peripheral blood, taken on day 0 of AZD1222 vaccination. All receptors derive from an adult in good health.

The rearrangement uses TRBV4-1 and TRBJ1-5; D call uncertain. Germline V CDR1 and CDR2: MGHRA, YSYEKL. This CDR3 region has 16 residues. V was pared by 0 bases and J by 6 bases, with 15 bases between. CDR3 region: CASSQEDKGRGQPQHF. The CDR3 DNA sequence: TGCGCCAGCAGCCAAGAAGACAAAGGGCGAGGTCAGCCCCAGCATTTT.

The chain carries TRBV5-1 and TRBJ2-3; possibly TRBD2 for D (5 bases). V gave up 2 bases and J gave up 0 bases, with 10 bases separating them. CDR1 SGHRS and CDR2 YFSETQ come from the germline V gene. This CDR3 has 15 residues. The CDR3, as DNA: TGCGCCAGCAGCTTAGAGCGGTTGAGCACAGATACGCAGTATTTT. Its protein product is CASSLERLSTDTQYF.

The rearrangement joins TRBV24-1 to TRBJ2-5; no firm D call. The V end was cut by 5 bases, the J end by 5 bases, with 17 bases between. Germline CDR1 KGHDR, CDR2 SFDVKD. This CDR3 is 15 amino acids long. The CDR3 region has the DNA TGTGCCACCAGTGGGTCCCTGAGATACCCCGAGACCCAGTACTTC. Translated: CATSGSLRYPETQYF.

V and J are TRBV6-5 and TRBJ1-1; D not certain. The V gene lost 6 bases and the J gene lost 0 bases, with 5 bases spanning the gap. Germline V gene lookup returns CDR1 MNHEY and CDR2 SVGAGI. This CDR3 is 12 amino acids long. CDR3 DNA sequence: TGTGCCAGCAGAACAGTGAACACTGAAGCTTTCTTT. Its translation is CASRTVNTEAFF.

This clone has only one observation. The CDR3 nucleotides read TGCAGCGTTGTTAACGGGGCGACCGGGGAGCTGTTTTTT. The encoded protein is CSVVNGATGELFF. The chain joins TRBV29-1 to TRBJ2-2; D tentatively reads TRBD1 or TRBD2 (5 bases each). The germline gives CDR1 SQVTM, CDR2 ANQGSEA. This CDR3 spans 13 amino acids. V was clipped by 4 bases and J by 5 bases, with 11 bases between them.

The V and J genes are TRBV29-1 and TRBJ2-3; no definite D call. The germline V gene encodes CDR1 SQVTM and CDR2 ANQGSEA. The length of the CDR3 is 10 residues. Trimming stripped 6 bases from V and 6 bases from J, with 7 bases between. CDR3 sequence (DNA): TGCAGCGTGTTTTCCGATACGCAGTATTTT. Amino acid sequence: CSVFSDTQYF.

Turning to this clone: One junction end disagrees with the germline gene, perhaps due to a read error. The CDR3 bases are TGTGCCAGCAGGGCCTCAGTTCCCCCCAGGATGGACTTC. Translating it yields CASRASVPPRMDF. The rearrangement uses TRBV28 and TRBJ2-5; unclear D gene. There are 13 residues in the CDR3. CDR1 is MDHEN and CDR2 is SYDVKM in the germline V gene.

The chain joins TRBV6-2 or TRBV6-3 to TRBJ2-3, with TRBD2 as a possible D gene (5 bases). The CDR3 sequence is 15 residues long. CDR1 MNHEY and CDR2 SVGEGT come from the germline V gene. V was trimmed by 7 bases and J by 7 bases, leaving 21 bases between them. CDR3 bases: TGTGCCAGCACCCCTACGTCCTCCCCGGGGAATACGCAGTATTTT. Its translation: CASTPTSSPGNTQYF.

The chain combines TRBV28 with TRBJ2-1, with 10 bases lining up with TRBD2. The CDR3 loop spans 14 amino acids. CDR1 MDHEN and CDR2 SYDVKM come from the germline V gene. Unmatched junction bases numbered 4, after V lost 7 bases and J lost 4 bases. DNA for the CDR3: TGTGCCAGCAAGGTAGCGGGAGGTTACAATGAGCAGTTCTTC. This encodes CASKVAGGYNEQFF.

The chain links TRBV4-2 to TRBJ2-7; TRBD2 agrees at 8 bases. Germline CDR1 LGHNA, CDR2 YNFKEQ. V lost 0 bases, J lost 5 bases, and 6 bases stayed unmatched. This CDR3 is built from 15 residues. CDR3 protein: CASSQDLLAGHEQYF. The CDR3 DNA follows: TGTGCCAGCAGCCAAGATTTGCTAGCGGGCCACGAGCAGTACTTC.

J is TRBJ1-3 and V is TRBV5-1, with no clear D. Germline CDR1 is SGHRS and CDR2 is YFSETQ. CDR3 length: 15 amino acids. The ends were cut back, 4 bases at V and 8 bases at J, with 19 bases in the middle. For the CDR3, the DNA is TGCGCCAGCAGCCTTAAGTCTAACCCAACCGACACCATATATTTT. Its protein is CASSLKSNPTDTIYF. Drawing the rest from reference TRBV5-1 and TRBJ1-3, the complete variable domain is KAGVTQTPRYLIKTRGQQVTLSCSPISGHRSVSWYQQTPGQGLQFLFEYFSETQRNKGNFPGRFSGRQFSNSRSEMNVSTLELGDSALYLCASSLKSNPTDTIYFGEGSWLTVV.

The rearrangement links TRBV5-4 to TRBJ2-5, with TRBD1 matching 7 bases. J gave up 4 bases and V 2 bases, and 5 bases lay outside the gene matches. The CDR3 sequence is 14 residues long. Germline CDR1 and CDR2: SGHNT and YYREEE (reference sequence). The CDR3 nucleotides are TGTGCCAGCAGCTTAGGGGGCGGAGTAGAGACCCAGTACTTC. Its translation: CASSLGGGVETQYF.

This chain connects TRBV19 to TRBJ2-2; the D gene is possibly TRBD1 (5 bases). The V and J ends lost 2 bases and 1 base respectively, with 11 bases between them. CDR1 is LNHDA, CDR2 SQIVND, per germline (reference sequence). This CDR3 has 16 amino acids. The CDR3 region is CASSILGQGNTGELFF. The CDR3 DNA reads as TGTGCCAGTAGTATATTAGGGCAGGGGAACACCGGGGAGCTGTTTTTT.

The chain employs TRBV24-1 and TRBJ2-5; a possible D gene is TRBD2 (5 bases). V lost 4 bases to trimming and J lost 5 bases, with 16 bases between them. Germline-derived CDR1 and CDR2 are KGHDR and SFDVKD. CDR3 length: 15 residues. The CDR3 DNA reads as TGTGCCACCAGTGACCCCCGGGGAAGGCACGAGACCCAGTACTTC. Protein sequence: CATSDPRGRHETQYF.

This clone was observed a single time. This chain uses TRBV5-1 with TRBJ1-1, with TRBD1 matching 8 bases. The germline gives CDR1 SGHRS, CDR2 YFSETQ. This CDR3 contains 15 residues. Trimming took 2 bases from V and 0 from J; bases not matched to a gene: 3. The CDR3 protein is CASSLRTGMNTEAFF. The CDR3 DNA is TGCGCCAGCAGCTTAAGGACAGGGATGAACACTGAAGCTTTCTTT. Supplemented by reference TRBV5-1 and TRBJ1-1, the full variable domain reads KAGVTQTPRYLIKTRGQQVTLSCSPISGHRSVSWYQQTPGQGLQFLFEYFSETQRNKGNFPGRFSGRQFSNSRSEMNVSTLELGDSALYLCASSLRTGMNTEAFFGQGTRLTVV.

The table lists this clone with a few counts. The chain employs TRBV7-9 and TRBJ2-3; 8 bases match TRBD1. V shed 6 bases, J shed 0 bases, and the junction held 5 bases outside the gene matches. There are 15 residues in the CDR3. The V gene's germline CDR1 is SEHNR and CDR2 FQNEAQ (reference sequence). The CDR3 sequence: CASSPGGSSTDTQYF. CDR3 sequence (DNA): TGTGCCAGCAGTCCAGGGGGCTCCAGCACAGATACGCAGTATTTT.

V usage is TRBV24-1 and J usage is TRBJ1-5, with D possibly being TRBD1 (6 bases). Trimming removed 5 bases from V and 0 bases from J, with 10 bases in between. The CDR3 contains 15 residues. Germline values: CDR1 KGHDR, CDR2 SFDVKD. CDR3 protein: CATSGNRDSNQPQHF. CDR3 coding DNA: TGTGCCACCAGTGGTAACAGGGATAGCAATCAGCCCCAGCATTTT.

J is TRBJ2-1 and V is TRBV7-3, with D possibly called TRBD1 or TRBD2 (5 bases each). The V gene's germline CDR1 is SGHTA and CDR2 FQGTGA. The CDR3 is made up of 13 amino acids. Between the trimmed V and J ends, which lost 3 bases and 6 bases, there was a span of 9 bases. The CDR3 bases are TGTGCCAGCAGCTTGGGGACGTTCAATGAGCAGTTCTTC. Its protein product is CASSLGTFNEQFF.

The CDR3: CASSSTGIQGEKLFF. CDR3 bases: TGTGCCAGCAGTTCGACAGGGATTCAAGGTGAAAAACTGTTTTTT. V gene TRBV7-3 combines with J gene TRBJ1-4; 7 positions match TRBD1. After removal of 6 bases from V and 7 bases from J, the junction contained 11 bases not matched to a gene. This CDR3 has 15 residues. Germline loops: CDR1 SGHTA, CDR2 FQGTGA.

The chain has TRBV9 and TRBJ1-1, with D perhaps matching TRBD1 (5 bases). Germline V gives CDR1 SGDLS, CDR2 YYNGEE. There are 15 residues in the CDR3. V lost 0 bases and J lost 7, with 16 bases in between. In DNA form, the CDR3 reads TGTGCCAGCAGCGTAGATGGGGCAGGGCCCCATGAAGCTTTCTTT. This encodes CASSVDGAGPHEAFF.

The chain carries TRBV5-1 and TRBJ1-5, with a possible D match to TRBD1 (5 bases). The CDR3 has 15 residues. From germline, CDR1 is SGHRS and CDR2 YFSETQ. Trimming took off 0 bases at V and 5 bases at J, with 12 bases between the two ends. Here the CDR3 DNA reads TGCGCCAGCAGCTTGGTTCCAGGGAAGGATCAGCCCCAGCATTTT. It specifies CASSLVPGKDQPQHF.